This TCR beta chain was identified in a study of type 1 regulatory T cells. Overall study: This in vitro CD4 product, T-allo10, is enriched for Tr1 cells and alloantigen-specific.

Remarks on this clonotype: Its antigen is unidentified.

The J segment lost 2 bases and the V segment lost 6 bases, leaving 3 bases of the junction unmatched. The length of the CDR3 is 13 residues. Germline V gives CDR1 SGHRS, CDR2 YFSETQ. TCRdb recomputed calls from the reads with MiXCR, one row per CDR3 protein. The table lists roughly 60,000 distinct CDR3 sequences, over 50% of them singletons. The sequencing input was cultured non-Tr1 T cells, either the whole culture or a sorted T cell fraction (not recorded which). The TCR originated in a human donor in good health. This sequence joins TRBV5-1 and TRBJ2-3; the match to TRBD2 covers 7 bases. In DNA, the CDR3 is TGCGCCAGCACCCGGGGGGACACAGATACGCAGTATTTT. Protein sequence: CASTRGDTDTQYF. The full variable domain, its missing parts supplied by reference TRBV5-1 and TRBJ2-3, is KAGVTQTPRYLIKTRGQQVTLSCSPISGHRSVSWYQQTPGQGLQFLFEYFSETQRNKGNFPGRFSGRQFSNSRSEMNVSTLELGDSALYLCASTRGDTDTQYFGPGTRLTVL.